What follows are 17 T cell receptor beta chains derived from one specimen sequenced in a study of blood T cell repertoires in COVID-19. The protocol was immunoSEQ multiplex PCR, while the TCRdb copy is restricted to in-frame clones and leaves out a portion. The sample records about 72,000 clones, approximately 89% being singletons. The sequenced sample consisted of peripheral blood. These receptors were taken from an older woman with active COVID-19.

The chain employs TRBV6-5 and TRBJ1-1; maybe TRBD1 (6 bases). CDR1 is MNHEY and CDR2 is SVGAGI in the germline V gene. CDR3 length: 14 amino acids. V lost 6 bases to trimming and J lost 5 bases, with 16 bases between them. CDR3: CASSPQGSMTEAFF. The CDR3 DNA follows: TGTGCCAGCAGCCCCCAGGGGAGTATGACTGAAGCTTTCTTT.

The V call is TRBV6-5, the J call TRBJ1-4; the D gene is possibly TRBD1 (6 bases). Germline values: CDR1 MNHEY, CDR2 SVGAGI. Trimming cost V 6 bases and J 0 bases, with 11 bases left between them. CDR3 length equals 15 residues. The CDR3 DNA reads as TGTGCCAGCAGGGGGGGGGCGTCAACTAATGAAAAACTGTTTTTT. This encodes CASRGGASTNEKLFF.

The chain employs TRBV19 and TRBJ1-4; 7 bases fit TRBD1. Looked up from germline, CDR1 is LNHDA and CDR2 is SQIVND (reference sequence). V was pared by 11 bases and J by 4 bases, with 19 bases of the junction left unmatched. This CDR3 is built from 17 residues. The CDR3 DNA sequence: TGTGCCGTGCAGGGGCCTGACAGGGTTCGTAGTAATGAAAAACTGTTTTTT. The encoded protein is CAVQGPDRVRSNEKLFF.

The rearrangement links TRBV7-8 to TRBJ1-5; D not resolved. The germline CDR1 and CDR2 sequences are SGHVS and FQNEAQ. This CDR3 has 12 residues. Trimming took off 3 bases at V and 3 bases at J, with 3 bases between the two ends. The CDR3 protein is CASSFFNQPQHF. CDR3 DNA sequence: TGTGCCAGCAGCTTCTTCAATCAGCCCCAGCATTTT.

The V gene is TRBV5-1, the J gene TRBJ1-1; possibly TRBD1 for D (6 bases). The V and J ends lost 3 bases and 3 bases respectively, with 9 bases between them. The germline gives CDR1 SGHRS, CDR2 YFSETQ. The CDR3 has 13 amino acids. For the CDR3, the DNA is TGCGCCAGCAGCTCACCAGGGGACACTGAAGCTTTCTTT. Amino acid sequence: CASSSPGDTEAFF.

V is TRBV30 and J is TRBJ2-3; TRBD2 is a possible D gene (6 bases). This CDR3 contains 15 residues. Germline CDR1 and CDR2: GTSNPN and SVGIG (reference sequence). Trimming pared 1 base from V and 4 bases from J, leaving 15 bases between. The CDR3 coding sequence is TGTGCCTGGAGTGGGGGAGGACGGGCCGCAGATACGCAGTATTTT. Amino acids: CAWSGGGRAADTQYF.

CDR3: CAIKRETQKYEQYF. The CDR3 nucleotides are TGTGCCATCAAAAGGGAGACCCAGAAGTACGAGCAGTACTTC. The chain joins TRBV10-3 to TRBJ2-7, with a possible D match to TRBD2 (5 bases). Germline V CDR1 and CDR2: ENHRY, SYGVKD. This CDR3 comprises 14 residues. Between the trimmed V and J ends, which lost 7 bases and 4 bases, there was a span of 17 bases.

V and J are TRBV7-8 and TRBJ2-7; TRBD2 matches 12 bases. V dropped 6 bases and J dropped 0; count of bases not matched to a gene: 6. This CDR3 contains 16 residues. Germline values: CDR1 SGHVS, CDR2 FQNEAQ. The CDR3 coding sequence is TGTGCCAGCAGGGAACGGACTAGCGGGACCTCCTACGAGCAGTACTTC. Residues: CASRERTSGTSYEQYF. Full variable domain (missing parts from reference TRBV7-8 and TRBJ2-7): GAGVSQSPRYKVAKRGQDVALRCDPISGHVSLFWYQQALGQGPEFLTYFQNEAQLDKSGLPSDRFFAERPEGSVSTLKIQRTQQEDSAVYLCASRERTSGTSYEQYFGPGTRLTVT.

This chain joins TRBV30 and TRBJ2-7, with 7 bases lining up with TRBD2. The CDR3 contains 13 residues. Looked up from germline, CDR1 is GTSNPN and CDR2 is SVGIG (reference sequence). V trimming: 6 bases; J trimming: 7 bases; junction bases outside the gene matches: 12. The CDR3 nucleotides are TGTGCCTGTTTCCGGGACTATCTTTCGGAGCAGTACTTC. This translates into CACFRDYLSEQYF.

The DNA for the CDR3 is TGTGCCAGCAGCCAAGGGCTAGCGGGGATTGGGGTCACCGGGGAGCTGTTTTTT. Translation: CASSQGLAGIGVTGELFF. The chain is built from TRBV3-1 (or the pseudogene TRBV3-2) and TRBJ2-2, with 9 positions matching TRBD2. The V gene end was trimmed by 1 base and the J gene end by 4 bases; junction bases not matched to a gene: 10. The CDR3 covers 18 residues. Germline V gives CDR1 LGHDT, CDR2 YNNKEL (reference sequence).

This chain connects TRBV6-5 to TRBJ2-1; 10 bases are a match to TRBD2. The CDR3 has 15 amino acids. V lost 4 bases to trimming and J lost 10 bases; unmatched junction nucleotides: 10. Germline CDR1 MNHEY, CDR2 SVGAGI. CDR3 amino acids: CASSLTSGVGGEQFF. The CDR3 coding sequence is TGTGCCAGCAGTTTAACTAGCGGGGTCGGGGGGGAGCAGTTCTTC.

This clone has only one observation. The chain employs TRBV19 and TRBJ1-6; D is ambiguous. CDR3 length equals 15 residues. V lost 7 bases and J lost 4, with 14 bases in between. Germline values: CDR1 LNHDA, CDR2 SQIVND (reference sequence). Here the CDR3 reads CASNAGPLYNSPLHF. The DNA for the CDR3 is TGTGCCAGTAATGCGGGCCCTCTGTATAATTCACCCCTCCACTTT.

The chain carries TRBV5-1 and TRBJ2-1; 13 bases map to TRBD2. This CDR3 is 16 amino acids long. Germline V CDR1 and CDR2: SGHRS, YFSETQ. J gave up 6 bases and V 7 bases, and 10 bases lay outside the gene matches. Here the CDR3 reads CASGRTSGSFTNEQFF. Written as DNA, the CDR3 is TGCGCCAGCGGAAGGACTAGCGGGAGTTTTACCAATGAGCAGTTCTTC. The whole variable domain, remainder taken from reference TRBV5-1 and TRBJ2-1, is KAGVTQTPRYLIKTRGQQVTLSCSPISGHRSVSWYQQTPGQGLQFLFEYFSETQRNKGNFPGRFSGRQFSNSRSEMNVSTLELGDSALYLCASGRTSGSFTNEQFFGPGTRLTVL.

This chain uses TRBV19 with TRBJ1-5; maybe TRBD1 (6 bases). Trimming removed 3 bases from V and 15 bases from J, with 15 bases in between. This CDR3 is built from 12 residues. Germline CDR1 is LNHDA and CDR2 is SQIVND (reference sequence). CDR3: CASSIDRHFLHF. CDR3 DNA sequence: TGTGCCAGTAGTATTGACAGGCATTTTCTGCATTTT.

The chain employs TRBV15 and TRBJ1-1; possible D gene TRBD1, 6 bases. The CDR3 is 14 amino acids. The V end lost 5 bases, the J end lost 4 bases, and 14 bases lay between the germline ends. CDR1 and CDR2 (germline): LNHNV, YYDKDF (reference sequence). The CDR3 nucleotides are TGTGCCACCAGCCCCTGGGGGGGCACCACTGAAGCTTTCTTT. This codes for CATSPWGGTTEAFF.

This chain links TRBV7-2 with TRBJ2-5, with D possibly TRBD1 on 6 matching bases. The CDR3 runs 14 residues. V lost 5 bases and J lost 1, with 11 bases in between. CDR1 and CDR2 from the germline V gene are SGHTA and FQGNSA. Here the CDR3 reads CASSQGPLQETQYF. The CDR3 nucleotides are TGTGCCAGCAGCCAGGGGCCCCTCCAAGAGACCCAGTACTTC.

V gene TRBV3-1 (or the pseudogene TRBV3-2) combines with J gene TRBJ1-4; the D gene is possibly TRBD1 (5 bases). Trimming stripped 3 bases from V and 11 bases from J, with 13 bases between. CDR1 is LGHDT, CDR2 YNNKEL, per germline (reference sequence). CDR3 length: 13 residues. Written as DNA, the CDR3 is TGTGCCAGCAGCCAGGTCCAGGGCAAGAAACTGTTTTTT. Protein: CASSQVQGKKLFF.